The entry below gives a single TCR beta chain sequence along with its context. What it recognizes is unknown. Primers for the PCR totalled 60 Vbeta and 13 Jbeta. Data came from immunoSEQ multiplex PCR; TCRdb stores just in-frame clones and leaves some out. The sample lists 95,000 to 150,000 clones, 65% to 80% occurring once. This entry comes from a study of cytomegalovirus exposure and HLA in healthy donors. In the study overall: In terms of ancestry, the Caucasian-associated cluster contained roughly 80% of the approximately 420 genotyped donors.

Trimming cost V 5 bases and J 4 bases; bases outside gene matches: 2. This CDR3 region has 13 residues. From germline, CDR1 is SGHTA and CDR2 FQGNSA. General observations from the study: Presence/absence analyses assumed roughly uniform sequencing depth across donors, which may not hold. With later analysis, a missense DCLRE1C variant became linked to TCR beta V- and J-gene trimming.

The rearrangement links TRBV7-2 to TRBJ1-2, with TRBD1 identical over 9 bases. This receptor was taken from a man aged 25 to 40 in good health and CMV-seronegative. Source material: PBMCs. The CDR3 sequence: CASSKGQGYGYTF. In nucleotides, the CDR3 is TGTGCCAGCAGCAAGGGACAGGGCTATGGCTACACCTTC.